A single sample gave rise to the 27 T cell receptor beta chains below, sequenced in a study of CD8+CD57+ T cells in acquired aplastic anemia. The use of genomic DNA as template underpinned the TCR beta VDJ and CDR3 profiling. TCRdb redid the calling of the reads with MiXCR, one entry per CDR3 protein. Of approximately 190,000 distinct CDR3 sequences listed, 48% were seen once; the top ten hold approximately 9.7%. The authors sequenced patients whose flow cytometry had shown CD8+CD57+ cell expansion. The sequenced material came from sorted CD4+, CD8+, or CD8+CD57+ T cells (not recorded which) from PBMCs. Source of these receptors: a human donor with aplastic anemia.

In regard to this clonotype: Relative to the germline gene, one junction end is altered; a read error may explain this. This rearrangement joins TRBV19 to TRBJ2-7; TRBD1 matches 8 bases. The CDR3 has 15 amino acids. CDR1 is LNHDA, CDR2 SQIVND, per germline (reference sequence). The CDR3 nucleotides read TGTGCCAGTAGTATGGGACAGGCTCTCTCCTACGAGCAGGACTTC. Translated, it gives CASSMGQALSYEQDF.

In its sample, this clonotype was seen many times. The rearrangement joins TRBV12-3 or TRBV12-4 to TRBJ1-6; D is perhaps TRBD1 (5 bases). The CDR3 is 15 amino acids. V lost 5 bases and J 6 bases, leaving 14 bases between the germline ends. The CDR3 is CASSRAGGVNSPLHF. The CDR3 coding sequence is TGTGCCAGCAGTCGGGCCGGGGGGGTTAATTCACCCCTCCACTTT.

There are a few counts of this clonotype. The rearrangement uses TRBV11-2 and TRBJ1-1; TRBD1 agrees at 8 bases. In germline, CDR1 is SGHAT, CDR2 FQNNGV. With V trimmed by 5 bases and J by 1 base, 9 bases remained unmatched. This CDR3 has 16 amino acids. In nucleotides, the CDR3 is TGTGCCAGCAGCCCAGGGGGCGCTCCGAGGAACACTGAAGCTTTCTTT. This translates into CASSPGGAPRNTEAFF.

This chain connects TRBV19 to TRBJ1-1; D may be TRBD1 (5 bases). Trimming left V 1 base short and J 4 bases short, with 10 bases between. Germline V lookup: CDR1 LNHDA, CDR2 SQIVND (reference sequence). The CDR3 is 14 amino acids. In DNA form, the CDR3 reads TGTGCCAGTAGTATAGCGTTAGGGGCCACTGAAGCTTTCTTT. Protein product: CASSIALGATEAFF.

On this clonotype: Germline and junction disagree at one end, which may indicate a read error. The rearrangement joins TRBV7-9 to TRBJ1-5; 7 bases are shared with TRBD1. Germline assignment: CDR1 SEHNR and CDR2 FQNEAQ (reference sequence). The CDR3 consists of 14 residues. Here the CDR3 DNA reads TGTACCAGCAGCTTAGGACAGGGCAATCAGCCCCAGCATTTT. This gives the protein CTSSLGQGNQPQHF.

J is TRBJ2-5 and V is TRBV9; D is unclear. The germline V gene encodes CDR1 SGDLS and CDR2 YYNGEE. The CDR3 spans 10 residues. V shed 5 bases and J shed 5 bases, with 4 bases lying between them. This chain's CDR3 is CASSPETQYF. The CDR3 bases are TGTGCCAGCAGTCCTGAGACCCAGTACTTC.

This clonotype has more than one count but fewer than ten. The rearrangement joins TRBV10-3 to TRBJ1-3; the match to TRBD1 covers 8 bases. The trim removed 6 bases at V and 1 base at J, leaving 5 bases unmatched. The length of the CDR3 is 15 residues. Germline values: CDR1 ENHRY, CDR2 SYGVKD. The CDR3 region is CAIRDTGGSGNTIYF. Written as DNA, the CDR3 is TGTGCCATCAGGGATACAGGGGGATCTGGAAACACCATATATTTT.

This clonotype has just one count. The V gene is TRBV7-9, the J gene TRBJ2-7; D is undetermined. The germline V and J ends were trimmed by 5 bases and 2 bases, with 10 bases remaining between them. CDR3 size: 13 residues. Germline V CDR1 and CDR2: SEHNR, FQNEAQ (reference sequence). CDR3 coding DNA: TGTGCCAGCAGCCCGAGCGCCACCTACGAGCAGTACTTC. Translation gives CASSPSATYEQYF.

The table lists this clonotype with many counts. The rearrangement joins TRBV9 to TRBJ2-3; the D gene is possibly TRBD1 (6 bases). CDR1 is SGDLS, CDR2 YYNGEE, per germline. CDR3 length: 16 residues. Trimming removed 4 bases at V and 0 bases at J, with 15 bases between. The CDR3 is CASSRTTGPSTDTQYF. The CDR3, as DNA: TGTGCCAGCAGCAGGACGACAGGACCTAGCACAGATACGCAGTATTTT.

This clonotype was seen at least ten times. The chain recombines TRBV19 with TRBJ2-7; TRBD1 might be the D (5 bases). V was cut by 6 bases and J by 0 bases, with 12 bases left in between. The CDR3 sequence is 14 residues long. Per the germline V gene, CDR1 is LNHDA and CDR2 is SQIVND (reference sequence). CDR3 sequence: CASSQTVDSYEQYF. CDR3 nucleotides: TGTGCCAGTAGCCAGACAGTTGACTCCTACGAGCAGTACTTC.

The chain carries TRBV14 and TRBJ1-6, with unresolved D. The CDR3 contains 14 residues. The germline CDR1 and CDR2 sequences are SGHDN and FVKESK. With 4 bases removed from V and 5 bases from J, the gap between germline ends came to 9 bases. DNA of the CDR3: TGTGCCAGCAGCCTCGAGAGAAATAATTCACCCCTCCACTTT. Its translation is CASSLERNNSPLHF. The full variable domain, completed using reference TRBV14 and TRBJ1-6, is EAGVTQFPSHSVIEKGQTVTLRCDPISGHDNLYWYRRVMGKEIKFLLHFVKESKQDESGMPNNRFLAERTGGTYSTLKVQPAELEDSGVYFCASSLERNNSPLHFGNGTRLTVT.

This clonotype was recorded at least ten times. This chain uses TRBV9 with TRBJ2-3; 8 positions match TRBD2. The junction had 8 bases not matched to a gene; V was cut back by 5 bases and J by 6 bases. This CDR3 spans 14 amino acids. CDR1 and CDR2 (germline): SGDLS, YYNGEE. CDR3 DNA: TGTGCCAGCAGGAAGTCGGGAGGGGGGGATACGCAGTATTTT. This codes for CASRKSGGGDTQYF.

This chain connects TRBV2 to TRBJ1-1, with unresolved D. V lost 0 bases to trimming and J lost 11 bases, with 13 bases between them. CDR3 length equals 13 residues. Germline assignment: CDR1 SNHLY and CDR2 FYNNEI. CDR3 nucleotides: TGTGCCAGCAGTGAAGCGCTTGGGTCGACGGCTTTCTTT. This gives the protein CASSEALGSTAFF.

This clonotype was found many times. The chain carries TRBV6-1 and TRBJ2-7; tentatively, D is TRBD1 or TRBD2 (6 bases each). The V gene lost 8 bases and the J gene lost 3 bases, with 11 bases spanning the gap. This CDR3 contains 12 residues. Germline-derived CDR1 and CDR2 are MNHNS and SASEGT. The CDR3 spells CASSGGSYEQYF. Here the CDR3 DNA reads TGTGCCAGCTCCGGGGGCAGCTACGAGCAGTACTTC.

The chain joins TRBV5-8 to TRBJ1-1; 7 bases match TRBD1. The V segment lost 1 base and the J segment 6 bases; nucleotides outside the gene matches: 6. This CDR3 has 14 amino acids. CDR1 is SGHTS and CDR2 is YDEGEE in the germline V gene. The CDR3 sequence: CASSLSRGIAEAFF. The CDR3, as DNA: TGTGCCAGCAGCTTGTCCAGGGGGATCGCTGAAGCTTTCTTT.

The gene calls are TRBV19 and TRBJ2-6; D ambiguous. The V end was cut by 5 bases, the J end by 0 bases, with 8 bases between. Looked up from germline, CDR1 is LNHDA and CDR2 is SQIVND (reference sequence). This CDR3 has 15 amino acids. Here the CDR3 reads CASSALHSGANVLTF. Written as DNA, the CDR3 is TGTGCCAGTAGTGCTCTGCACTCTGGGGCCAACGTCCTGACTTTC.

This chain uses TRBV13 with TRBJ2-2, with D possibly matching TRBD2 (5 bases). Trimming shortened V by 4 bases and J by 7 bases, and 22 bases separated the two germline ends. CDR1 is PRHDT and CDR2 is FYEKMQ in the germline V gene (reference sequence). The CDR3 covers 17 residues. CDR3 in amino acids: CASSSRGRRLEGGELFF. CDR3 sequence (DNA): TGTGCCAGCAGCTCCCGTGGCAGAAGGTTAGAGGGCGGGGAGCTGTTTTTT.

The V and J genes are TRBV4-1 and TRBJ1-5; D remains unclear. The germline V gene encodes CDR1 MGHRA and CDR2 YSYEKL. V was cut by 0 bases and J by 7 bases, with 13 bases left in between. This CDR3 comprises 15 residues. The chain's CDR3 is CASSQDMGIGQPQHF. CDR3 nucleotides: TGCGCCAGCAGCCAAGATATGGGGATAGGCCAGCCCCAGCATTTT.

V gene TRBV2 combines with J gene TRBJ1-5; no clear D. V was pared by 3 bases and J by 0 bases, with 6 bases between. Germline CDR1 SNHLY, CDR2 FYNNEI. The CDR3 totals 14 residues. In nucleotides, the CDR3 is TGTGCCAGCAGTGATATACGTAGCAATCAGCCCCAGCATTTT. Amino acid sequence: CASSDIRSNQPQHF. The full variable domain, in which reference TRBV2 and TRBJ1-5 provide the parts outside the CDR3, is EPEVTQTPSHQVTQMGQEVILRCVPISNHLYFYWYRQILGQKVEFLVSFYNNEISEKSEIFDDQFSVERPDGSNFTLKIRSTKLEDSAMYFCASSDIRSNQPQHFGDGTRLSIL.

This clonotype showed up just a few times. The rearrangement joins TRBV11-2 to TRBJ1-2; 7 bases are shared with TRBD1. The trim removed 5 bases at V and 8 bases at J, leaving 14 bases unmatched. The CDR3 is made up of 15 amino acids. In germline, CDR1 is SGHAT, CDR2 FQNNGV. CDR3 nucleotide sequence: TGTGCCAGCAGCCCATCGACAGGGCGGGGTTGGGGCTACACCTTC. As protein: CASSPSTGRGWGYTF.

The V call is TRBV9, the J call TRBJ2-7; D might be TRBD1 or TRBD2, each matching 5 bases. The CDR3 is made up of 13 amino acids. Germline V gene data show CDR1 as SGDLS and CDR2 as YYNGEE. Trimming took 0 bases from V and 6 from J, leaving 10 bases between them. The CDR3 nucleotides are TGTGCCAGCAGCGTAGTCCTTGGGGGCGAGCAGTACTTC. Protein sequence: CASSVVLGGEQYF.

This clonotype turned up a few times. The chain employs TRBV10-1 and TRBJ1-1; D gene ambiguous. Germline V gives CDR1 WNHNN, CDR2 SYGVQD (reference sequence). Trimming cost V 2 bases and J 1 base, with 11 bases left between them. The CDR3 has 15 amino acids. DNA of the CDR3: TGCGCCAGCAGTGAGGAAAGAGGTTGGAACACTGAAGCTTTCTTT. This encodes CASSEERGWNTEAFF.

This clonotype occurred many times. The germline gene is not matched at one end of the junction; a read error may be the cause. The chain carries TRBV7-2 and TRBJ1-1, with 11 bases that match TRBD1. Germline-derived CDR1 and CDR2 are SGHTA and FQGNSA. The CDR3 sequence is 18 residues long. The CDR3, as DNA: TGTGCCAGCAGCTTAGCGAGACGGACAGGGGGCGTGAAAACTGAAGCTTTCTTT. Its translation: CASSLARRTGGVKTEAFF.

V gene TRBV20-1 combines with J gene TRBJ1-5; D remains unclear. The CDR3 is made up of 9 amino acids. Germline V lookup: CDR1 DFQATT, CDR2 SNEGSKA (reference sequence). CDR3 sequence reads: CKNWQPQHF. The CDR3, as DNA: TGCAAGAACTGGCAGCCCCAGCATTTT.

This clonotype was seen ten or more times. The chain has TRBV20-1 and TRBJ1-2, with D hard to call. The V gene's germline CDR1 is DFQATT and CDR2 SNEGSKA (reference sequence). This CDR3 is built from 11 residues. The CDR3: CISDGSYGYTF. The CDR3 DNA is TGCATCTCCGACGGATCCTATGGCTACACCTTC.

This clonotype is a singleton in its sample. The rearrangement links TRBV24-1 to TRBJ2-7; D gene unclear. Per germline, CDR1 KGHDR and CDR2 SFDVKD. There are 16 residues in the CDR3. The V end lost 4 bases, the J end lost 0 bases, and 15 bases lay between the germline ends. Here the CDR3 DNA reads TGTGCCACCAGTGACCGTCATTACACCTACTCCTACGAGCAGTACTTC. It yields the protein CATSDRHYTYSYEQYF.

This chain's CDR3 is CASSNQGYPFQETQYF. Here the CDR3 DNA reads TGTGCCAGCAGTAACCAGGGGTACCCCTTCCAAGAGACCCAGTACTTC. The rearrangement joins TRBV7-3 to TRBJ2-5; tentatively, D is TRBD1 (6 bases). V lost 6 bases and J 1 base, leaving 18 bases between the germline ends. Germline-derived CDR1 and CDR2 are SGHTA and FQGTGA. The CDR3 contains 16 residues.